The entry that follows covers one TCR beta chain sequence. One base away lies a much larger clone, so this may be a sequencing read error. One entry per CDR3 protein, called by TCRdb with MiXCR from the RACE reads. Of over 85,000 distinct CDR3 sequences in the sample, 7.5% to 10% were seen once. The time point was: patch test 2, 6 weeks after DPC sensitization. Specified treatment: therapeutic diphenylcyclopropenone sensitization with weekly scalp DPC. Participating donors were patients with alopecia, aged 18 to 70 years, considered appropriate candidates for DPC. Unfractionated whole blood served as the source for total RNA extraction. The data were taken from a study of human T cells and chemical hapten exposure. Study-level background: Skin of the upper inner arm, approximately 2 cm by approximately 2 cm, received 2% DPC for sensitization.

Material: whole blood, obtained in connection with sensitization to the hapten diphenylcyclopropenone (DPC). The receptor was derived from a woman in her 40s with alopecia areata. Some clones in this sample may be carry-over from other donors' samples.

The CDR3 DNA reads TGTGCCAGCAGCTCCTTCTCCCAACGGGAAATAGCCAAAAACATTCAGTACTTC. Protein sequence: CASSSFSQREIAKNIQYF. The J gene is TRBJ2-4, the V gene TRBV14, with D perhaps TRBD2 (5 bases). The germline V gene has CDR1 SGHDN and CDR2 FVKESK. The CDR3 runs 18 residues. Trimming took off 5 bases at V and 0 bases at J, with 20 bases between the two ends.